The TCR beta chain described here comes from a study of Graves' ophthalmopathy and Graves' hyperthyroidism. Study-level background: In this cohort's terms, stable hyperthyroidism meant no ophthalmopathy by 18 months of follow-up. Findings and limits, study-wide: The model predicted progression of ophthalmopathy with a sensitivity of roughly 71%, and its specificity was about 73%. Among thyroid clonotypes expanded above 0.001 frequency, most also appeared in blood.

Diagnosis used clinical symptoms, serum thyroxine, TRAb, thyroid ultrasound and orbital computed tomography. TCR beta CDR3 regions were amplified from RNA transcripts. First-round RT-PCR used HTBI primers; second-round multiplex PCR followed. One entry per CDR3 protein, called by TCRdb with MiXCR from the multiplex PCR reads. The profile covers over a million distinct CDR3 sequences, with around a third appearing a single time and around 10% taken by the ten largest. CDR3 length: 13 residues. Germline loops: CDR1 SQVTM, CDR2 ANQGSEA. The ends were cut back, 6 bases at V and 1 base at J, with 12 bases in the middle. This clonotype was recorded at least ten times. Its specificity is not known.

Specimen: peripheral blood or thyroid tissue (not recorded which). The sequence came from an adult man with Graves' hyperthyroidism. J is TRBJ1-1 and V is TRBV29-1; D is possibly TRBD1 (5 bases). The CDR3 spells CSVRDGKNTEAFF. DNA of the CDR3: TGCAGCGTGAGGGACGGCAAGAACACTGAAGCTTTCTTT. The complete variable domain, with remaining parts taken from reference TRBV29-1 and TRBJ1-1, reads SAVISQKPSRDICQRGTSLTIQCQVDSQVTMMFWYRQQPGQSLTLIATANQGSEATYESGFVIDKFPISRPNLTFSTLTVSNMSPEDSSIYLCSVRDGKNTEAFFGQGTRLTVV.